The entry below describes one TCR beta chain. Antigen unknown. The data stem from a study of T cell responses to AZD1222 COVID-19 vaccine. Broader study findings: Sampled repertoires all dated from after the peak T cell response.

There are 15 residues in the CDR3. V was cut by 3 bases and J by 0 bases, with 12 bases left in between. Germline-derived CDR1 and CDR2 are KGHSH and LQKENI. Sequencing used immunoSEQ multiplex PCR; TCRdb keeps in-frame clones, though not all of them. The table shows around 130,000 clones, with under 95% occurring only once. The clonotype was recovered from an adult who received the MenACWY meningococcal vaccine as a control. The rearrangement links TRBV18 to TRBJ2-7; maybe TRBD2 (6 bases). The sequences come from peripheral blood, collected 28 days after the second dose of the MenACWY control vaccine. CDR3 amino acids: CASSPGLPSSYEQYF. In DNA, the CDR3 is TGTGCCAGCTCACCGGGACTGCCAAGCTCCTACGAGCAGTACTTC.